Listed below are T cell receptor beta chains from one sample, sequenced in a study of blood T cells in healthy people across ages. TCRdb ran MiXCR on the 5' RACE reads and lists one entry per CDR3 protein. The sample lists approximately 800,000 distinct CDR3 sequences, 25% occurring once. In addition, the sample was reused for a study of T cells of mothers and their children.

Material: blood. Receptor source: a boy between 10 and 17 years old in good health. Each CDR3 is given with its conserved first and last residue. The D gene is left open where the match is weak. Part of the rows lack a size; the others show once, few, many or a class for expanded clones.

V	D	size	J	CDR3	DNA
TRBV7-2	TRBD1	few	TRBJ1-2	CASRAPDRGGYTF	TGTGCCAGCAGGGCCCCCGACAGGGGCGGCTACACCTTC
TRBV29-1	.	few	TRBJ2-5	CSSSPQGETQYF	TGCAGCTCTTCCCCCCAGGGAGAGACCCAGTACTTC
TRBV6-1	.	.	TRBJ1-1	CASSEGGVMNTEAFF	TGTGCCAGCAGTGAAGGCGGGGTAATGAACACTGAAGCTTTCTTT
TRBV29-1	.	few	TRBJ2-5	CSVEVGRGQETQYF	TGCAGCGTTGAAGTGGGCAGGGGCCAAGAGACCCAGTACTTC
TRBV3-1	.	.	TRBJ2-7	CASSQAWEDRNEQYF	TGTGCCAGCAGCCAAGCGTGGGAGGATCGGAACGAGCAGTACTTC
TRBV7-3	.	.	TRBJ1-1	CASSLKFDIEAFF	TGTGCCAGCAGCTTAAAGTTCGACATTGAAGCTTTCTTT
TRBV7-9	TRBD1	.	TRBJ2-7	CASSPQGTSSYEQYF	TGTGCCAGCAGCCCACAGGGGACGAGCTCCTACGAGCAGTACTTC
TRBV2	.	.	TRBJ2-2	CASSYPGIGTGELFF	TGTGCCAGCAGTTATCCCGGAATTGGGACCGGGGAGCTGTTTTTT
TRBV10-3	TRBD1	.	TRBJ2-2	CAISDLETGGTGELFF	TGTGCCATCAGTGACCTTGAGACAGGGGGCACCGGGGAGCTGTTTTTT
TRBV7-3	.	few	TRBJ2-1	CASSWDLYNEQFF	TGTGCCAGCAGCTGGGACCTATACAATGAGCAGTTCTTC
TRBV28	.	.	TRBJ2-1	CASSPSYEQFF	TGTGCCAGCAGCCCAAGTTACGAGCAGTTCTTC
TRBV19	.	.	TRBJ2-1	CASSIEAFISYNEQFF	TGTGCCAGTAGTATAGAAGCATTTATCTCCTACAATGAGCAGTTCTTC
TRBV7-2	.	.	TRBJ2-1	CASSLAVTTYNEQFF	TGTGCCAGCAGCTTAGCGGTGACTACGTACAATGAGCAGTTCTTC
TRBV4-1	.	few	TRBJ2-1	CASSPDEGYNEQFF	TGCGCCAGCAGCCCAGACGAGGGTTACAATGAGCAGTTCTTC
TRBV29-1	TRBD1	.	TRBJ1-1	CSGAGQRMNTEAFF	TGCAGCGGTGCGGGACAGCGGATGAACACTGAAGCTTTCTTT
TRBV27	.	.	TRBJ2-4	CARTTIAKNIQYF	TGTGCCAGAACTACCATAGCCAAAAACATTCAGTACTTC
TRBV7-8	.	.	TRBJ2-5	CASSARNIQETQYF	TGTGCCAGCAGCGCTCGGAACATTCAAGAGACCCAGTACTTC
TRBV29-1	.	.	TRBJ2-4	CSGTDGDIQYF	TGCAGTGGCACGGACGGGGACATCCAGTACTTC
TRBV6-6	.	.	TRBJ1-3	CASNEATAGNTIYF	TGTGCCAGCAACGAGGCAACGGCTGGAAACACCATATATTTT
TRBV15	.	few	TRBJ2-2	CATIRPGDSNTGELFF	TGTGCCACCATTAGACCGGGGGACTCGAACACCGGGGAGCTGTTTTTT
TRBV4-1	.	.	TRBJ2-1	CASSLNRDAEKFF	TGCGCCAGCAGTCTCAACCGGGACGCGGAGAAGTTCTTC
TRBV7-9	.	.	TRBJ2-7	CASSPVEGTKYEQYF	TGTGCCAGCAGCCCCGTCGAGGGTACGAAGTACGAGCAGTACTTC
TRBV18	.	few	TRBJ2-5	CASSRLEETQYF	TGTGCCAGCTCACGACTCGAAGAGACCCAGTACTTC
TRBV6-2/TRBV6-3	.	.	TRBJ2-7	CASSYSSFLRNEQYF	TGTGCCAGCAGTTACTCGTCCTTTTTGCGGAACGAGCAGTACTTC